The next 7 T cell receptor beta chains were all read from a single sample in a study of blood T cell repertoires in COVID-19. Measured with immunoSEQ multiplex PCR; TCRdb has only the in-frame clones, and not every one. This sample has about 120,000 clones; about 88% occur once, and the top ten carry less than 8.5%. The sequencing input was peripheral blood. The receptors originated from a woman between 65 and 79 years old who had recovered from COVID-19.

This clone was observed a few times. The CDR3 loop is CASSLRGQSTTQPQHF. In DNA, the CDR3 is TGTGCCAGCAGCTTGAGGGGTCAGTCTACGACTCAGCCCCAGCATTTT. The chain carries TRBV5-6 and TRBJ1-5; a possible D gene is TRBD1 (5 bases). V gave up 1 base and J gave up 6 bases, with 17 bases separating them. CDR1 is SGHDT, CDR2 YYEEEE, per germline. CDR3 size: 16 residues.

The rearrangement uses TRBV6-5 and TRBJ1-2; maybe TRBD1 (6 bases). This CDR3 comprises 14 residues. Germline V gene sequence: CDR1 MNHEY, CDR2 SVGAGI. Trimming left V 5 bases short and J 5 bases short, with 15 bases between. The CDR3 sequence is CASSPQGTVYGYTF. The DNA for the CDR3 is TGTGCCAGCAGTCCACAGGGTACAGTATATGGCTACACCTTC.

The table lists this clone with a count of one. V and J are TRBV10-3 and TRBJ1-1, with D hard to call. V lost 0 bases to trimming and J lost 3 bases, with 8 bases between them. The CDR3 length is 14 residues. Germline V gene sequence: CDR1 ENHRY, CDR2 SYGVKD. This chain's CDR3 is CAISESIEYTEAFF. In nucleotides, the CDR3 is TGTGCCATCAGTGAGTCGATCGAGTACACTGAAGCTTTCTTT.

This clone has only a few counts. The rearrangement joins TRBV6-4 to TRBJ1-2; TRBD1 aligns across 7 bases. In germline, CDR1 is MRHNA, CDR2 SNTAGT. The CDR3 consists of 15 residues. J was trimmed by 8 bases and V by 0 bases; bases with no gene match: 9. The CDR3 nucleotides are TGTGCCAGCAGTGACTCTACGCTGGACAGGAAGGGCTACACCTTC. This encodes CASSDSTLDRKGYTF.

The V and J genes are TRBV7-9 and TRBJ2-7; TRBD2 matches 7 bases. CDR1 SEHNR and CDR2 FQNEAQ come from the germline V gene (reference sequence). This CDR3 has 14 amino acids. Trimming took 0 bases from V and 2 from J; bases not matched to a gene: 1. CDR3 in DNA: TGTGCCAGCAGCTTAGCTGGGACTACCTACGAGCAGTACTTC. Its translation is CASSLAGTTYEQYF.

The rearrangement joins TRBV4-1 to TRBJ1-5; 9 positions agree with TRBD1. This CDR3 contains 18 residues. Per germline, CDR1 MGHRA and CDR2 YSYEKL. Losses at the gene ends were 3 bases for V and 2 bases for J; bases not matched to a gene: 11. CDR3 nucleotide sequence: TGCGCCAGCAGCCAGACCGGGACAGGGCGTTGGGGCAATCAGCCCCAGCATTTT. This codes for CASSQTGTGRWGNQPQHF.

V and J are TRBV12-3 or TRBV12-4 and TRBJ1-5; 7 bases are a match to TRBD1. The J segment lost 7 bases and the V segment lost 5 bases, leaving 5 bases of the junction unmatched. The CDR3 runs 13 residues. The CDR3 DNA is TGTGCCAGCAGTGCCGTAGGGGGCCAGCCCCAGCATTTT. It is translated as CASSAVGGQPQHF.